Sequencing of this TCR beta chain was carried out in a study of PD-1 blockade in classical Hodgkin lymphoma. Turning to the study itself: Patients got intravenous nivolumab 3 mg/kg every 2 weeks.

The time point here: cycle 4 day 1 (C4D1), after 6 weeks of nivolumab. Relapse was seen in all patients after autologous stem cell transplantation, and brentuximab vedotin exposure was variable. Isolation of CD4+ T cells from thawed PBMCs was performed by magnetic negative selection. Under best response, outcomes were complete response, partial response or progressive disease. Germline V gives CDR1 KGHSH, CDR2 LQKENI. V was trimmed by 3 bases and J by 0 bases, leaving 12 bases between them. This CDR3 is built from 16 residues. As for this clone: Its specificity is unknown.

The method was immunoSEQ multiplex PCR; TCRdb's version includes in-frame clones alone and lacks a portion of them. The repertoire has 25,000 to 35,000 clones, roughly nine tenths of them found once; the top ten carry roughly 0.48%. Study-level points and caveats: Whereas CD4+ TCR diversity had risen significantly by C4D1, CD8+ TCR diversity had not. Baseline diversity resembling that of newly diagnosed patients was seen in complete responders.

This receptor was taken from a human donor with classical Hodgkin lymphoma. The sample here was CD4+ T cells from blood, taken before the fourth cycle of nivolumab. The rearrangement uses TRBV18 and TRBJ1-5; D is possibly TRBD1 (6 bases). CDR3: CASSPDRLHSNQPQHF. The CDR3 DNA reads as TGTGCCAGCTCACCGGACAGATTACATAGCAATCAGCCCCAGCATTTT.